This T cell receptor beta chain was obtained from a study of T cells after yellow fever vaccination. The length of the CDR3 is 15 residues. Trimming stripped 7 bases from V and 4 bases from J, with 20 bases between. Germline V gene lookup returns CDR1 SGHRS and CDR2 YFSETQ. A universal primer site and UMIs were added as TCR cDNA was made by 5'RACE template switching. TCRdb fed the 5' RACE reads into MiXCR, producing one record per CDR3 protein. The sample includes fewer than 400,000 distinct CDR3 sequences, around 6.4% of them seen just once. V is TRBV5-1 and J is TRBJ2-5, with a tentative D call TRBD1 (6 bases). The sequence derives from a man aged 25 to 40 who received the YFV17D yellow fever vaccine. The input for sequencing was PBMCs, taken 5 days after the yellow fever booster vaccination. This CDR3 reads CASGSLGQGPETQYF. The CDR3 bases are TGCGCCAGCGGCTCCCTCGGTCAGGGGCCAGAGACCCAGTACTTC.